The T cell receptor (beta chain) under discussion was sequenced for a study of cytomegalovirus exposure and HLA in healthy donors. Findings of the study overall: V- and J-gene trimming in TCR beta was tied to a missense DCLRE1C variant by an analysis performed later.

A multiplex PCR was run with 60 Vbeta primers and 13 Jbeta primers. Generated by immunoSEQ multiplex PCR, the TCRdb table keeps only in-frame clones and is missing some. The repertoire holds around 190,000 clones, with more than 70% as singletons. For this clone: Its target is unknown.

The origin of this receptor is a woman aged 40 to 50 in good health and CMV-seronegative. Input material: PBMCs.

This CDR3 is CAWSVSLYTEAFF. CDR3 coding DNA: TGTGCCTGGAGTGTATCCTTGTACACTGAAGCTTTCTTT. V usage is TRBV30 and J usage is TRBJ1-1; D gene unclear. The CDR3 totals 13 residues. CDR1 is GTSNPN and CDR2 is SVGIG in the germline V gene (reference sequence). Deletions cut 0 bases from V and 3 bases from J, with 8 bases between.